Following are 23 T cell receptor beta chains from one sample sequenced in a study of cytomegalovirus exposure and HLA in healthy donors. PCR involved 60 Vbeta and 13 Jbeta primers. Data came from immunoSEQ multiplex PCR; TCRdb stores just in-frame clones and leaves some out. The sample has about 120,000 clones; over 8.5% are singletons. Sequenced input: PBMCs. The receptors were sampled from a woman aged 40 to 50 in good health and CMV-seropositive.

The J gene is TRBJ2-7, the V gene TRBV6-1, with 9 nucleotides matching TRBD1. The CDR3 length is 13 residues. Germline CDR1 and CDR2: MNHNS and SASEGT. The V segment lost 9 bases and the J segment 2 bases; nucleotides outside the gene matches: 5. This chain's CDR3 is CASVRDRAYEQYF. CDR3 sequence (DNA): TGTGCCAGTGTCCGGGACAGGGCCTACGAGCAGTACTTC.

This clone has more than one count but fewer than ten. The chain links TRBV5-1 to TRBJ1-2; a possible D gene is TRBD1 (6 bases). Trimming took 4 bases from V and 0 from J, leaving 13 bases between them. The V gene's germline CDR1 is SGHRS and CDR2 YFSETQ. The length of the CDR3 is 15 residues. This CDR3 reads CASSQQGTSNYGYTF. CDR3 DNA sequence: TGCGCCAGCAGCCAGCAGGGGACATCTAACTATGGCTACACCTTC.

A few counts support this clone. The V gene is TRBV30, the J gene TRBJ1-2; 8 bases align to TRBD1. The CDR3 length is 12 residues. Germline lookup yields CDR1 GTSNPN and CDR2 SVGIG (reference sequence). V was clipped by 8 bases and J by 2 bases; unmatched bases: 4. CDR3 loop: CAHGDRNYGYTF. The CDR3 region has the DNA TGTGCCCATGGGGACAGGAACTATGGCTACACCTTC. The variable domain in full, completed from reference TRBV30 and TRBJ1-2, reads SQTIHQWPATLVQPVGSPLSLECTVEGTSNPNLYWYRQAAGRGLQLLFYSVGIGQISSEVPQNLSASRPQDRQFILSSKKLLLSDSGFYLCAHGDRNYGYTFGSGTRLTVV.

The J gene is TRBJ2-1, the V gene TRBV19; D perhaps matches TRBD1 (5 bases). CDR1 and CDR2 from the germline V gene are LNHDA and SQIVND (reference sequence). The CDR3 sequence is 15 residues long. V was trimmed by 2 bases and J by 6 bases, leaving 14 bases between them. This CDR3 is CASSIHQGPRNEQFF. The CDR3 coding sequence is TGTGCCAGTAGTATACATCAGGGTCCCCGCAATGAGCAGTTCTTC.

This clone was detected a few times. This chain connects TRBV5-1 to TRBJ1-2; 7 positions agree with TRBD1. The length of the CDR3 is 13 residues. With V trimmed by 4 bases and J by 3 bases, 3 bases remained unmatched. CDR1 and CDR2 (germline): SGHRS, YFSETQ. The CDR3 DNA is TGCGCCAGCAGCCGGACAGGTGACTATGGCTACACCTTC. Residues: CASSRTGDYGYTF.

V is TRBV30 and J is TRBJ2-3; 8 nucleotides line up with TRBD2. CDR1 is GTSNPN and CDR2 is SVGIG in the germline V gene (reference sequence). This CDR3 is 14 amino acids long. Trimming cost V 0 bases and J 6 bases; bases outside gene matches: 5. The DNA of the CDR3 is TGTGCCTGGAGTGTAGGAGCGGGAGAGGATACGCAGTATTTT. Translation gives CAWSVGAGEDTQYF.

This clone was seen a handful of times. The V and J genes are TRBV5-1 and TRBJ1-1, with 8 positions matching TRBD1. The CDR3 is 14 residues long. Germline CDR1 reads SGHRS; CDR2 reads YFSETQ. V dropped 3 bases and J dropped 4; count of bases not matched to a gene: 5. CDR3 bases: TGCGCCAGCAGCTCGGGACAGGAGGGCACTGAAGCTTTCTTT. This encodes CASSSGQEGTEAFF.

The chain uses TRBV5-5 and TRBJ1-2, with 9 bases fitting TRBD1. The CDR3 extends over 14 amino acids. Trimming cost V 4 bases and J 4 bases; bases outside gene matches: 5. Germline V gene sequence: CDR1 SGHKS, CDR2 YYEKEE (reference sequence). This CDR3 is CASSGGQGRYGYTF. The CDR3, as DNA: TGTGCCAGCAGCGGCGGACAGGGGCGCTATGGCTACACCTTC.

Points on this clone: Within the sample, other DNA sequences also encode this same CDR3. The chain links TRBV5-1 to TRBJ1-4; a possible D gene is TRBD1 (5 bases). CDR1 and CDR2 (germline): SGHRS, YFSETQ. V lost 4 bases, J lost 8 bases, and 15 bases lay in between. This CDR3 is 14 amino acids long. The CDR3 loop reads CASSLGQGGEKLFF. The DNA for the CDR3 is TGCGCCAGCAGCCTTGGGCAGGGCGGAGAAAAACTGTTTTTT.

This clone has just a few counts. The chain carries TRBV25-1 and TRBJ1-5; 9 bases are shared with TRBD1. The CDR3 loop spans 15 amino acids. The J segment lost 1 base and the V segment lost 4 bases, leaving 2 bases of the junction unmatched. Germline loops: CDR1 MGHDK, CDR2 SYGVNS. Here the CDR3 reads CASSGTGVSNQPQHF. The CDR3 nucleotides are TGTGCCAGCAGTGGGACAGGGGTGAGCAATCAGCCCCAGCATTTT.

The chain recombines TRBV27 with TRBJ2-1; 7 nucleotides line up with TRBD1. With 3 bases clipped from V and 4 bases from J, the junction kept 3 bases outside the gene matches. Per the germline V gene, CDR1 is MNHEY and CDR2 is SMNVEV (reference sequence). The CDR3 is made up of 14 amino acids. DNA of the CDR3: TGTGCCAGCAGTTTGGGGACAGCTTACAATGAGCAGTTCTTC. Amino acid sequence: CASSLGTAYNEQFF.

The table lists this clone with a few counts. The CDR3 reads CASSFTINTEAFF. The CDR3 nucleotides are TGCGCCAGCAGCTTCACAATAAACACTGAAGCTTTCTTT. The rearrangement joins TRBV5-1 to TRBJ1-1; D ambiguous. The CDR3 has 13 amino acids. Germline V gene data show CDR1 as SGHRS and CDR2 as YFSETQ. Trimming removed 2 bases at V and 2 bases at J, with 7 bases between.

The rearrangement joins TRBV5-1 to TRBJ1-1; TRBD1 matches 11 bases. V lost 5 bases to trimming and J lost 4 bases; unmatched junction nucleotides: 7. CDR3 size: 15 residues. From germline, CDR1 is SGHRS and CDR2 YFSETQ. The CDR3 loop is CASRYGQGAGTEAFF. The CDR3 DNA reads TGCGCCAGCAGATACGGACAGGGGGCGGGCACTGAAGCTTTCTTT.

In DNA form, the CDR3 reads TGCGCCAGCAGCCCGACAGGGGTGGACTATGGCTACACCTTC. Its protein is CASSPTGVDYGYTF. The rearrangement uses TRBV4-1 and TRBJ1-2, with 8 bases aligning to TRBD1. V lost 4 bases, J lost 3 bases, and 4 bases stayed unmatched. From germline, CDR1 is MGHRA and CDR2 YSYEKL. The CDR3 is made up of 14 amino acids.

J is TRBJ2-7 and V is TRBV11-3, with D tentatively TRBD2 (5 bases). Trimming took off 0 bases at V and 7 bases at J, with 16 bases between the two ends. The CDR3 contains 15 residues. CDR1 and CDR2 from the germline V gene are SGHNT and YENEEA. The CDR3 DNA reads as TGTGCCAGCAGCTTAGATCCGGTGGAGGCCCCGGAGCAGTACTTC. Residues: CASSLDPVEAPEQYF.

This chain links TRBV27 with TRBJ2-7; 11 bases match TRBD1. The CDR3 covers 13 residues. V lost 10 bases and J lost 4; bases outside the gene matches: 6. The germline gives CDR1 MNHEY, CDR2 SMNVEV (reference sequence). The CDR3, as DNA: TGTGCCACCCATGGGACAGGGGGGTACGAGCAGTACTTC. Encoded protein: CATHGTGGYEQYF.

This clone showed up just a few times. The chain has TRBV18 and TRBJ2-1; TRBD2 is a possible D gene (5 bases). Germline CDR1 is KGHSH and CDR2 is LQKENI. The germline V and J ends were trimmed by 3 bases and 4 bases, with 13 bases remaining between them. CDR3 length: 15 amino acids. CDR3 nucleotides: TGTGCCAGCTCACCCCTTCACGAGGGTTACAATGAGCAGTTCTTC. Protein sequence: CASSPLHEGYNEQFF.

This clone was picked up a small number of times. The gene calls are TRBV6-5 and TRBJ2-1, with D perhaps matching TRBD2 (7 bases). Germline V gives CDR1 MNHEY, CDR2 SVGAGI. This CDR3 contains 15 residues. The V and J ends lost 6 bases and 8 bases respectively, with 20 bases between them. CDR3 protein: CASRRSGTKYDEQFF. In DNA, the CDR3 is TGTGCCAGCAGGAGAAGCGGGACAAAGTACGATGAGCAGTTCTTC.

This clone was found a few times. The chain has TRBV25-1 and TRBJ2-3, with TRBD2 matching 9 bases. Per germline, CDR1 MGHDK and CDR2 SYGVNS. CDR3 length: 18 residues. Germline trimming cut 3 bases from V and 0 bases from J; bases unmatched to any gene: 10. For the CDR3, the DNA is TGTGCCAGCAGTGATCTATCTGGCGGGGGGGCTAGCACAGATACGCAGTATTTT. It specifies CASSDLSGGGASTDTQYF.

This sequence joins TRBV9 and TRBJ1-1; 8 bases line up with TRBD1. The germline gives CDR1 SGDLS, CDR2 YYNGEE. Trimming cost V 4 bases and J 5 bases; bases outside gene matches: 7. This CDR3 spans 14 amino acids. CDR3 sequence reads: CASSPRQGRTEAFF. The CDR3 region has the DNA TGTGCCAGCAGCCCGCGACAGGGGCGAACTGAAGCTTTCTTT.

The rearrangement uses TRBV19 and TRBJ1-4; D remains unclear. Germline V lookup: CDR1 LNHDA, CDR2 SQIVND (reference sequence). There are 14 residues in the CDR3. Trimming cost V 7 bases and J 4 bases, with 13 bases left between them. CDR3 residues: CASTLNGINEKLFF. The CDR3 bases are TGTGCCAGTACGTTGAACGGGATTAATGAAAAACTGTTTTTT.

The table lists this clone with many counts. The rearrangement uses TRBV19 and TRBJ2-5; no clear D. V was clipped by 3 bases and J by 2 bases, with 7 bases between them. CDR1 and CDR2 from the germline V gene are LNHDA and SQIVND (reference sequence). The CDR3 loop spans 13 amino acids. The CDR3 region is CASSIWRQETQYF. CDR3 nucleotides: TGTGCCAGTAGTATTTGGAGACAAGAGACCCAGTACTTC.

This clone was seen only a few times. The rearrangement joins TRBV18 to TRBJ2-5; possibly TRBD1 for D (5 bases). The CDR3 length is 15 residues. Germline assignment: CDR1 KGHSH and CDR2 LQKENI. V dropped 4 bases and J dropped 2 bases, with 14 bases sitting between them. The CDR3 loop is CASSQQQGPQETQYF. CDR3 nucleotide sequence: TGTGCCAGCTCACAACAGCAGGGCCCACAAGAGACCCAGTACTTC.